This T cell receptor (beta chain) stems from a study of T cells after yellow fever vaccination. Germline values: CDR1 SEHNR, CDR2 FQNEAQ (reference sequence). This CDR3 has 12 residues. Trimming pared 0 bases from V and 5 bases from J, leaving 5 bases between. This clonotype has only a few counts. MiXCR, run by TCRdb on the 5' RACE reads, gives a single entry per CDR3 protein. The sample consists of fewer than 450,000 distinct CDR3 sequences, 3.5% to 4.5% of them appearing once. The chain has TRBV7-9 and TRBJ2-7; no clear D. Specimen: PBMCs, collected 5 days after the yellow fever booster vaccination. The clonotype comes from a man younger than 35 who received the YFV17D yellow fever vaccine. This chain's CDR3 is CASSLATNEQYV. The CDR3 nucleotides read TGTGCCAGCAGCTTAGCCACGAACGAGCAGTACGTC.